Included here is one T cell receptor (beta chain) sequence, with context. This clone's antigen is unknown. The record originates from a study of cytomegalovirus exposure and HLA in healthy donors (TCRdb year 2017). At the level of the whole study: An earlier analysis of 587 of the donors reported under 300 Gb of sequence data and around 100 million unique TCR beta sequences obtained from some 170 million T cells. Around 320 gigabases of sequencing data and approximately 85 million unique TCR sequences were included in an early release covering several hundred HLA-typed donors. Of the 398 genotyped donors, about 84% fell in the genetic ancestry cluster associated with self-reported Caucasian donors. The study aimed to test whether signatures of past pathogen exposure could be identified by cataloging public T cell receptors. Using immunosequencing, the study profiled T cell repertoires from about 620 subjects and related those repertoires to cytomegalovirus serostatus. Along with the roughly 700-subject first cohort, a separate validation cohort of more than 90 different subjects was used. The study combined high-throughput TCR immunosequencing, statistical association of individual TCRs with disease status, and machine learning to predict cytomegalovirus infection status. A later analysis re-analyzed previously published TCR beta repertoires from roughly 630 donors and added high-resolution HLA genotyping to study TCR occurrence patterns. In the later analysis, no new phenotypic data were used to find candidate immune exposures; instead, reliance was placed on TCR beta sequences and their occurrence across donors. In an earlier analysis of several hundred of the donors, high-throughput TCR beta sequencing was used to judge whether each TCR beta V gene segment behaved as functional or pseudogenic. Donor age, sex, ethnicity and CMV serostatus were collected together with the repertoire data. A later genetic analysis used genome-wide SNP genotypes for about 65% of the roughly 670 donors, treating that subset as a discovery cohort. Every discovery cohort repertoire had been produced on one sequencing platform. HLA typing included class I and class II loci at four-digit resolution. The number of donors typed differed by locus, with 629-630 for A, B, C, DRB1 and DQB1, roughly 520 for DQA1, some 570 for DPA1, and approximately 470 for DPB1. Because of strong linkage in the cohort, five DR-DQ haplotypes were treated as single units for association and clustering. Among 398 genotyped donors of the cohort, an average of approximately 240,000 unique TCR beta nucleotide sequences were sequenced per donor, 15% to 20% of them non-productive. Here is what the overall study found, with its caveats: The earlier analysis of about 600 of the donors excluded 15 to 20 rarely observed V segments, including chromosome 9 orphons, because counts were too low. According to a later analysis, most CMV-associated TCR beta chains appeared to be HLA-restricted, and the HLA associations seemed to be driven largely by CMV exposure. Because HLA typing was unavailable for some donors at each locus, only the typed subset was used in association tests. A further reported finding was that TCR beta sequences accurately predicted the HLA-A and HLA-B alleles for most subjects in the first cohort. A later analysis associated about 18,000 TCR beta sequences with specific HLA alleles at a false discovery rate of 0.05. Strong co-occurrence of HLA alleles, especially DR and DQ, made assigning TCR associations to individual alleles difficult. Compared with equally common non-associated chains, HLA-associated TCR beta chains in a later analysis were more clonally expanded and had lower generation probabilities. In a later genetic analysis, a missense DCLRE1C variant was associated with V-gene and J-gene trimming of TCR beta chains, and the association was replicated in an independent cohort. According to a later genetic analysis, donors in an Asian-associated ancestry cluster had fewer N-insertions in productive TCRs than the roughly 670-donor mean. In the study, around 150 TCR beta chains were listed as associated with cytomegalovirus. In vitro tests confirmed that a few of the cytomegalovirus-associated TCR beta chains recognize cytomegalovirus antigens. Across donors, most TCR sequences were observed very rarely, whereas some public TCRs were present in many individuals. The authors suggested that the approach could potentially be generalized to other disease states and immunological phenotypes. In an earlier analysis of 587 of the donors, most TCR beta V segments appeared in productive rearrangements about 87% or about 30% of the time, broadly matching IMGT annotations. Linkage disequilibrium might explain the correlated functional status among segregating V segments, but an unknown experimental factor could not be ruled out. This cohort had only TCR beta chains sequenced, and the lack of alpha or paired-chain data limited which features could be detected. The classifier was reported to diagnose cytomegalovirus status with high specificity and sensitivity in both the original and validation cohorts. In a later analysis, TCR association rates were found to vary across HLA loci, with the most associated TCRs seen for DRB1 alleles and the fewest for HLA-C alleles. The presence/absence analyses assumed that sequencing depth was roughly uniform across donors, and that assumption may not be true. A cluster of highly shared sequence variants was judged likely to represent a technical artifact of the sequencing pipeline. For the cohort, immune exposure information was limited to CMV serostatus. In a later analysis, several top co-occurrence clusters were reported to appear linked to parvovirus B19, influenza, CMV and Epstein-Barr virus.

The cohort consisted of more than 650 healthy bone marrow donors. All cohort members were sampled while nominally healthy, although unrecorded immune exposures were likely present. The donor was CMV seropositive and was included in the group of 250 to 300 seropositive cohort members. Every donor gave a peripheral blood sample, and the peripheral blood mononuclear cells from that sample were used for TCR beta sequencing. The Qiagen DNeasy Blood Extraction Kit was used to extract genomic DNA from the blood cell samples. The library relied on the immunoSEQ multiplex PCR assay. For the multiplex PCR, a mixture combining 60 forward primers for TCR Vbeta segments and 13 reverse primers for TCR Jbeta segments was used. A multiplex PCR assay on genomic DNA amplified the CDR3 region of rearranged TCR beta genes. Amplified TCR beta libraries were sequenced as 87-base-pair reads on the Illumina HiSeq System. On the authors' methods: Across the 700 or so repertoires, a later analysis counted roughly 77 million unique TCR beta chains, roughly 11 million of which were shared by at least two donors. Raw reads were error-corrected and collapsed into unique sequences by a nearest-neighbor algorithm in which closely related sequences were merged to remove PCR and sequencing errors. CDR3 sequences were aligned to IMGT reference sequences to assign V, D and J gene segments. For a sequence to be retained, a match of at least six nucleotides to both a V gene segment and a J gene segment was required. Rearrangements were called productive when the CDR3 lacked stop codons and stayed in frame with V and J; all others were non-productive. Following IMGT convention, CDR3 was defined as the stretch from the second conserved V-encoded cysteine to the conserved J-encoded phenylalanine. The earlier analysis of about 500 of the donors excluded sequences that lacked an unambiguous match to a single V gene segment. An earlier analysis of 550 to 650 of the donors classified V segments as functional when productive rearrangements were above 56.7% and as segregating when the standard deviation between donors was above 5%. A statistical classification framework was built to diagnose cytomegalovirus status from the catalog of TCR beta chain sequences. V and J gene assignment, in a later analysis, came from comparing TCR nucleotide sequences with IMGT/GENE-DB human TR gene sequences. In a later analysis, CDR3 sequences and most-parsimonious VDJ recombination scenarios were assigned using the TCRdist pipeline. A later analysis defined each TCR beta chain by its CDR3 amino acid sequence plus V-gene family, and excluded reads lacking a unique V-gene family. To address suspected cross-contamination and a sequencing artifact, a later analysis removed approximately 590 highly shared, low-generation-probability nucleotide sequences. For each public chain, a later analysis derived a clonal expansion index from normalized ranks of inferred template counts within each repertoire. In a later analysis, generation probabilities were computed using a VDJ recombination model fitted to out-of-frame rearrangements, and the results were checked against IGoR. Hypergeometric tests were used in a later analysis to score TCR-TCR, TCR-HLA and TCR-CMV co-occurrence, with a repertoire-size bias correction applied to the TCR pairs. False discovery rates were estimated in a later analysis by permuting HLA or CMV assignments 20 times. A later analysis grouped co-occurring TCRs with DBSCAN, adding TCRdist sequence similarity when clustering within HLA-allele-positive subsets. Co-occurrence clustering excluded repertoires with fewer than 30,000 or more than 120,000 public chains, plus five with anomalous nucleotide sharing. This is the immuneACCESS table as TCRdb keeps it, with only in-frame sequences that have V and J called. A part of the clones is gone; compared with another copy, unresolved V genes explain less than half, and the rest is unexplained. V and J calls and clone size are as listed in that table; D and trimming were resolved from the DNA. The sample table gives 65,000 to 95,000 clones. 7.5% of the sample lies in the top ten.

The TCR sequence derives from a female donor in good health and CMV-seropositive. The sequencing sample was made of PBMCs.

The DNA sequence follows: TGTGCCAGCAGCTCTACTAGAGGAGGGGAGACCCAGTACTTC. It encodes CASSSTRGGETQYF. The V and J segments used are TRBV28 and TRBJ2-5, with a tentative D gene TRBD2 over 6 matching bases. V is pared back by 6 bases and J by 5 bases, with 16 bases lying between the germline termini. The CDR3 runs 14 amino acids, cysteine and phenylalanine included. Here the CDR3 DNA is all that survives: 42 bases in frame from base 1. For CDR1 and CDR2, the germline V gene lists MDHEN and SYDVKM.